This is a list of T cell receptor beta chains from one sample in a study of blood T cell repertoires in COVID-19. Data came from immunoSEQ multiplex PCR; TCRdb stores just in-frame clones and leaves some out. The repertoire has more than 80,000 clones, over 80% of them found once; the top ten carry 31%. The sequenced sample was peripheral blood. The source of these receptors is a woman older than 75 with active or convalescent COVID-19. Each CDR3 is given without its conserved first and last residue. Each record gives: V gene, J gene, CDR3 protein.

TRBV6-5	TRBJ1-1	ASNLQGVAF
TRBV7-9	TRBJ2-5	ASSRTGTRKQETQY
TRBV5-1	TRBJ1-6	ASSFSPGVGSPLH
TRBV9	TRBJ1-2	ASSVVEGPTLYGYT
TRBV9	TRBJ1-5	ASSLLSGSNQPQH
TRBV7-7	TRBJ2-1	ASSLGLASGNEQF
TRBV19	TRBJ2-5	ASSNPGRETQY
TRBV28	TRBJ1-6	AAGGGPSYNSPLH
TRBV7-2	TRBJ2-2	ASTKTRQRGGELF
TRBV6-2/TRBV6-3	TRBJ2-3	ASSYSQGADTQY
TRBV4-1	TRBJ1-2	ASSPPRGSYGYT
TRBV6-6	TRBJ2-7	ASSYSTSTYEQY
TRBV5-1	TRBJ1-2	ASSPTRQGSYGYT
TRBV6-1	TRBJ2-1	ASSEALGQGLKNEQF
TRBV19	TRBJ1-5	ASRDGQGNYQPQH